A selection of T cell receptor beta chains follows, all from one sample in a study of blood T cell repertoires in COVID-19. Only in-frame clones appear in the TCRdb table, and some are missing; sequencing was by immunoSEQ multiplex PCR. Found here are nearly 110,000 clones, about two thirds of them singletons; the top ten hold roughly 0.86%. The specimen was peripheral blood. These receptor sequences come from a human donor with acute or convalescent COVID-19. The donor label of this sample is uncertain. The CDR3 runs from the conserved cysteine through the conserved F or W. A D gene is named only where the DNA matches it firmly. Where a row states a size, it is once, few, many or the class of an expanded clone; other rows omit it.

j_call,clone_size,v_call,d_call,cdr3_nt,cdr3_aa
TRBJ2-7,.,TRBV3-1/TRBV3-2,.,TGTGCCAGCAGCCAAGTTAAATCCTACGAGCAGTACTTC,CASSQVKSYEQYF
TRBJ1-5,.,TRBV7-9,.,TGTGCCAGCAGCTTAGGTTGGGAGAATCAGCCCCAGCATTTT,CASSLGWENQPQHF
TRBJ1-2,few,TRBV5-1,TRBD1,TGCGCCAGCAGCCCACGACAGGGGTATGGCTACACCTTC,CASSPRQGYGYTF
TRBJ1-1,.,TRBV7-9,.,TGTGCCAGCAGCTTAGCGTGGAGCACTGAAGCTTTCTTT,CASSLAWSTEAFF
TRBJ1-1,.,TRBV5-5,TRBD1,TGTGCCAGCAGCTACGAGACAGGGCCGGCCACTGAAGCTTTCTTT,CASSYETGPATEAFF
TRBJ2-3,.,TRBV6-5,.,TGTGCCAGCAGGCCTGGCGGTCGCGCGGATACGCAGTATTTT,CASRPGGRADTQYF
TRBJ1-6,.,TRBV5-1,TRBD1,TGCGCCAGCAGCTTGGACAAGCCTTTCCGCCCAGGGGGCTCACCCCTCCACTTT,CASSLDKPFRPGGSPLHF
TRBJ1-6,.,TRBV30,.,TGTGCCTGGAGTGTACCTCGCCTTCGGGGGGTTAATTCACCCCTCCACTTT,CAWSVPRLRGVNSPLHF
TRBJ1-2,few,TRBV5-6,.,TGTGCCAGCAGCTTTGGAGGGGCAAACTATGGCTACACCTTC,CASSFGGANYGYTF
TRBJ2-3,few,TRBV27,TRBD1,TGTGCCAGCACCCTCCGGGACAGGACAGATACGCAGTATTTT,CASTLRDRTDTQYF
TRBJ1-1,medium-sized,TRBV6-1,.,TGTGCCAGCAGTGAAGCGTGGGAGCACACTGAAGCTTTCTTT,CASSEAWEHTEAFF
TRBJ2-4,.,TRBV6-4,TRBD1,TGTGCCAGCAGCCGGGACAGAAATAGGTACAAAAACATTCAGTACTTC,CASSRDRNRYKNIQYF
TRBJ1-6,.,TRBV6-2/TRBV6-3,.,TGTGCCAGCAGCTGGGGGCAGTATAATTCACCCCTCCACTTT,CASSWGQYNSPLHF
TRBJ2-2,.,TRBV3-1/TRBV3-2,TRBD1,TGTGCCAGCAGCCAAGATCAGGACAGGGGGCGGACCGGGGAGCTGTTTTTT,CASSQDQDRGRTGELFF
TRBJ1-1,.,TRBV28,TRBD1,TGTGCCAGCAGTAGAAGGGGGCGGAACACTGAAGCTTTCTTT,CASSRRGRNTEAFF
TRBJ1-1,.,TRBV3-1/TRBV3-2,.,TGTGCCAGCAGCTCCGTAATGAACACTGAAGCTTTCTTT,CASSSVMNTEAFF
TRBJ1-1,.,TRBV4-1,.,TGCGCCAGCAGGGATCTCAGGGCCCGGAAGAACACTGAAGCTTTCTTT,CASRDLRARKNTEAFF
TRBJ2-2,.,TRBV10-3,.,TGTGCCATCAGGGGGGAGGCGAGCACCGGGGAGCTGTTTTTT,CAIRGEASTGELFF
TRBJ1-6,once,TRBV14,TRBD1,TGTGCCAGCAGCCCCGACAGGGGTTGGTCCTATAATTCACCCCTCCACTTT,CASSPDRGWSYNSPLHF
TRBJ1-6,few,TRBV6-6,.,TGTGCCAGCAAGGGGGGGCTCTCACCCCTCCACTTT,CASKGGLSPLHF
TRBJ2-3,.,TRBV11-2,TRBD2,TGTGCCAGCAGCTATAGCGGGGGGCCAAATACGCAGTATTTT,CASSYSGGPNTQYF
TRBJ2-5,.,TRBV4-1,TRBD1,TGCGCCAGCAGCCACCTCGGACAGGTATCAGAGACCCAGTACTTC,CASSHLGQVSETQYF
TRBJ1-3,once,TRBV7-6,.,TGTGCCAGCAGCTTAGGCCTAGTATCTTTCGGCTCTGGAAACACCATATATTTT,CASSLGLVSFGSGNTIYF
TRBJ2-5,.,TRBV4-1,.,TGCGCCAGCAGCCAAGAAAGAAAGGGGTTTGAGACCCAGTACTTC,CASSQERKGFETQYF
TRBJ1-1,.,TRBV11-1,.,TGTGCCAGCAGCCAAGAGGGAGGGGCCTGGACTGAAGCTTTCTTT,CASSQEGGAWTEAFF
TRBJ1-2,.,TRBV18,.,TGTGCCAGCTCACCCGCGGTCGCGTTCAACTATGGCTACACCTTC,CASSPAVAFNYGYTF
TRBJ1-1,.,TRBV6-5,.,TGTGCCAGCAGCCAAGGGGTTCGGGCTGAAGCTTTCTTT,CASSQGVRAEAFF
TRBJ2-5,.,TRBV3-1/TRBV3-2,TRBD1,TGTGCCAGCAGCCCTTACGGGACAGGGGGGAAGACCCAGTACTTC,CASSPYGTGGKTQYF
TRBJ2-7,few,TRBV7-8,.,TGTGCCAGCGGGCGAACTGGGAGCTCCTACGAGCAGTACTTC,CASGRTGSSYEQYF
TRBJ2-1,once,TRBV5-1,TRBD1,TGCGCCAGCAGCTTCGGGGGACAGGGGGTCGATGAGCAGTTCTTC,CASSFGGQGVDEQFF
TRBJ2-3,once,TRBV5-1,.,TGCGCCAGCAGTACTGGGGTACCAGGGAGGTCCGTCACAGATACGCAGTATTTT,CASSTGVPGRSVTDTQYF
TRBJ2-2,many,TRBV10-1,TRBD1,TGCGCCACCCAAAAAGGACAGGGGAGAACGGAGCTGTTTTTT,CATQKGQGRTELFF
TRBJ1-3,few,TRBV28,TRBD1,TGTGCCAGCAGTAGACCGACGGGCGACAGGGTTTCCGGAAACACCATATATTTT,CASSRPTGDRVSGNTIYF
TRBJ2-1,.,TRBV4-2,TRBD2,TGTGCCAGCAGCCCCGAGAGACTAGCGGGAGGCAATGAGCAGTTCTTC,CASSPERLAGGNEQFF
TRBJ2-1,.,TRBV27,.,TGTGCCAGCAGTTTTTCCGCAGGGTACGCTAAGCAGTTCTTC,CASSFSAGYAKQFF
TRBJ2-7,.,TRBV10-3,TRBD1,TGTGCCATCAGCGGGGACAGTGACGAGCAGTACTTC,CAISGDSDEQYF
TRBJ2-5,.,TRBV7-9,TRBD1,TGTGCCAGCCTGGGACAGGGGATGGAGACCCAGTACTTC,CASLGQGMETQYF
TRBJ1-3,.,TRBV4-2,.,TGTGCCAGCAGCCCCCTTGGACAAGGGAACACCATATATTTT,CASSPLGQGNTIYF
TRBJ1-4,once,TRBV28,.,TGTGCCAGCAGTTTGGGGGCCTTTGCAACTAATGAAAAACTGTTTTTT,CASSLGAFATNEKLFF
TRBJ1-6,.,TRBV7-2,TRBD1,TGTGCCAGCAGCCGGGACAGGGGAAATTCACCCCTCCACTTT,CASSRDRGNSPLHF
TRBJ1-4,.,TRBV2,.,TGTGCCAGCAGTGAACAGGCTTCAACTAATGAAAAACTGTTTTTT,CASSEQASTNEKLFF
TRBJ1-1,.,TRBV2,TRBD1,TGTGCCAGCAGAAAGGGACAGGGAACCTCGGCGGCTTTCTTT,CASRKGQGTSAAFF
TRBJ1-5,.,TRBV6-5,.,TGTGCCAGCAGCTGGGAGATCCGAAGCAATCAGCCCCAGCATTTT,CASSWEIRSNQPQHF
TRBJ2-2,.,TRBV2,TRBD1,TGTGCCAGCAGAAGAAGGGACAGGGGATCCACCGGGGAGCTGTTTTTT,CASRRRDRGSTGELFF
TRBJ1-2,.,TRBV10-3,TRBD1,TGTGCCATCAGGGAACAGGGGGCGTTATATGGCTACACCTTC,CAIREQGALYGYTF
TRBJ2-7,.,TRBV25-1,.,TGTGCCAGCAGTCTTCTAGAGTCCTACGAGCAGTACTTC,CASSLLESYEQYF
TRBJ2-5,few,TRBV6-5,.,TGTGCCAGCAGTTACTCGCGGGCAGTCCAAGAGACCCAGTACTTC,CASSYSRAVQETQYF